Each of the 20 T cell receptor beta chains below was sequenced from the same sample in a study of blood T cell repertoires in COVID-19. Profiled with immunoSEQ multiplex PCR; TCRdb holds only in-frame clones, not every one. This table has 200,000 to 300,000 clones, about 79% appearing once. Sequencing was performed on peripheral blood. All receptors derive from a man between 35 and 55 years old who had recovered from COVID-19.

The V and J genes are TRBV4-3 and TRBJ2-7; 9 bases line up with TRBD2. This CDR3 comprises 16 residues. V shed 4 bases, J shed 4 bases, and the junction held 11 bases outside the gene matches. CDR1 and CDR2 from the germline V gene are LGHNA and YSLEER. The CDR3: CASSRILAGSSYEQYF. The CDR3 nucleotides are TGCGCCAGCAGCCGGATACTAGCGGGCTCATCTTACGAGCAGTACTTC.

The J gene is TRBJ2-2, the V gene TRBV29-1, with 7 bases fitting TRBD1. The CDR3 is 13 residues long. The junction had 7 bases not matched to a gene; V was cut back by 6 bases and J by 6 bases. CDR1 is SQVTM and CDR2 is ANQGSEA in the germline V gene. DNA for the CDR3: TGCAGCGTCGACAGGGCTCACGCCGGGGAGCTGTTTTTT. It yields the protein CSVDRAHAGELFF.

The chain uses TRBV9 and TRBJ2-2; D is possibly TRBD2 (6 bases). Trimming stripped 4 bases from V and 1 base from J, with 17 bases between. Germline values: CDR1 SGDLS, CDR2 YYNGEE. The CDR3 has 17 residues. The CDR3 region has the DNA TGTGCCAGCAGCCCTAGCGCCTCGTACTTGAACACCGGGGAGCTGTTTTTT. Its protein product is CASSPSASYLNTGELFF.

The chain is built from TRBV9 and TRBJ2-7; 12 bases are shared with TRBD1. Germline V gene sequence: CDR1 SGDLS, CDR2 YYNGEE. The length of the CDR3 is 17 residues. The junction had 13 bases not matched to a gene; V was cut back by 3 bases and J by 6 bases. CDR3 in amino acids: CASSARIAGQGAGEQYF. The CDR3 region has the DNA TGTGCCAGCAGCGCCCGTATAGCGGGACAGGGGGCGGGCGAGCAGTACTTC. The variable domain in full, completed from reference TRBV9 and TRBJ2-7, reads DSGVTQTPKHLITATGQRVTLRCSPRSGDLSVYWYQQSLDQGLQFLIQYYNGEERAKGNILERFSAQQFPDLHSELNLSSLELGDSALYFCASSARIAGQGAGEQYFGPGTRLTVT.

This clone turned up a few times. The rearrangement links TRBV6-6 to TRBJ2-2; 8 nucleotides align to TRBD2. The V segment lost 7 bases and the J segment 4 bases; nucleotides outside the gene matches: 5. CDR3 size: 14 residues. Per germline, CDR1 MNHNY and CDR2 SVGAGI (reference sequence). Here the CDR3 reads CASIAAGVTGELFF. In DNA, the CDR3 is TGTGCCAGCATAGCAGCGGGAGTCACCGGGGAGCTGTTTTTT.

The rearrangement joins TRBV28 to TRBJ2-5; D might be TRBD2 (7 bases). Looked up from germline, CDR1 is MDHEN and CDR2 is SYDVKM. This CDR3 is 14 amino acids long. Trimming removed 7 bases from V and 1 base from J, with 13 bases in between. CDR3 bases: TGTGCCAGCAAAATGGGGGGGGCCCAAGAGACCCAGTACTTC. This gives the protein CASKMGGAQETQYF.

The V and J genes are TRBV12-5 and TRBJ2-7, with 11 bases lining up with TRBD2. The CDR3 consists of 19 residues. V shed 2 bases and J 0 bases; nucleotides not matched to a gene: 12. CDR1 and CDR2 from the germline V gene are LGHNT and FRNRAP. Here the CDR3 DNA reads TGTGCTAGTGGTTTGACCCCCCCGTTTAGCGGGAGGGCCTCCTACGAGCAGTACTTC. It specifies CASGLTPPFSGRASYEQYF.

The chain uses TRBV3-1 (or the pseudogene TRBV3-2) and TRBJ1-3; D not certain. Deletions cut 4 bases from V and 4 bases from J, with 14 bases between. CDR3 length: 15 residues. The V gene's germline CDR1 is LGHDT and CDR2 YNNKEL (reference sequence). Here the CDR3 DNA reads TGTGCCAGCAGCCCTTACAGAAGTCTCGGAAACACCATATATTTT. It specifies CASSPYRSLGNTIYF.

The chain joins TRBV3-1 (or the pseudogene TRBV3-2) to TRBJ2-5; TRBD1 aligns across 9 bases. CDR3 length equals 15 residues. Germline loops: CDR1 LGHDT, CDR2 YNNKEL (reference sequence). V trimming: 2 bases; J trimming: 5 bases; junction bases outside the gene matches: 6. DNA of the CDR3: TGTGCCAGCAGCCAACAGTACAGGGGGCTGGAGACCCAGTACTTC. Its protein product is CASSQQYRGLETQYF.

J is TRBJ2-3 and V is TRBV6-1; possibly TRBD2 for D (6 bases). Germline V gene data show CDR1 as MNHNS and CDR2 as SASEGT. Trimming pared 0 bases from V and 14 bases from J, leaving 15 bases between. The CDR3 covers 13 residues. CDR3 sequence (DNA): TGTGCCAGCAGTGAAGCGAGTGGCGGGATGCGGTATTTT. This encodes CASSEASGGMRYF.

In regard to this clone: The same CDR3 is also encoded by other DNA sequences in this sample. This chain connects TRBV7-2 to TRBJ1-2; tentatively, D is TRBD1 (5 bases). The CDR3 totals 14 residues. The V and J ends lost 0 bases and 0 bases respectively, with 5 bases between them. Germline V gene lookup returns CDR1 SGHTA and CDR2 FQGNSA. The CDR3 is CASSLAGANYGYTF. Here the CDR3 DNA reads TGTGCCAGCAGCTTAGCAGGGGCTAACTATGGCTACACCTTC.

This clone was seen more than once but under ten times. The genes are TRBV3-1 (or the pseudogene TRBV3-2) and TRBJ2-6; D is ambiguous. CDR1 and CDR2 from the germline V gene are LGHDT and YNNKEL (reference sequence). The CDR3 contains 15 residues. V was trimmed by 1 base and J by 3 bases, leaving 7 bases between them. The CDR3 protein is CASSQVFFGANVLTF. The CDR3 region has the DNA TGTGCCAGCAGCCAAGTATTCTTTGGGGCCAACGTCCTGACTTTC.

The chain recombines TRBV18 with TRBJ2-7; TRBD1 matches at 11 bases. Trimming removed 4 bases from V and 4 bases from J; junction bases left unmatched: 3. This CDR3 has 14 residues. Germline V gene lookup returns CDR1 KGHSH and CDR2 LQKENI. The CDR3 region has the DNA TGTGCCAGCTCACGGGGGACAGGGGGGTACGAGCAGTACTTC. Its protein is CASSRGTGGYEQYF.

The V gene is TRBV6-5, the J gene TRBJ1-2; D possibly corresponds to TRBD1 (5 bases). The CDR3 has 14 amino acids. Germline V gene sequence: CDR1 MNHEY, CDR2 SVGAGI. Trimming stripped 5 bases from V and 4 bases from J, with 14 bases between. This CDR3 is CASSRTHGSYGYTF. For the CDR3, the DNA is TGTGCCAGCAGTAGGACACACGGCTCCTATGGCTACACCTTC.

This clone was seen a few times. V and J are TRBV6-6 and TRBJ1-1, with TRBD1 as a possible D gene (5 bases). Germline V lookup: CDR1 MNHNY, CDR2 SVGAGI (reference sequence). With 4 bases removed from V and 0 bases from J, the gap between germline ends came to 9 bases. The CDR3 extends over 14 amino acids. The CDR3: CASSSGMLNTEAFF. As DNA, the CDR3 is TGTGCCAGCAGTTCAGGGATGTTGAACACTGAAGCTTTCTTT.

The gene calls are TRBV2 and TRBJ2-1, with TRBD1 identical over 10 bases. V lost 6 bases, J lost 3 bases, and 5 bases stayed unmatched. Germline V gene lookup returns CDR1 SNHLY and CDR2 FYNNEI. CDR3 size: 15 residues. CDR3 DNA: TGTGCCAGCAGGTCCGGGACAGGGGACTACAATGAGCAGTTCTTC. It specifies CASRSGTGDYNEQFF.

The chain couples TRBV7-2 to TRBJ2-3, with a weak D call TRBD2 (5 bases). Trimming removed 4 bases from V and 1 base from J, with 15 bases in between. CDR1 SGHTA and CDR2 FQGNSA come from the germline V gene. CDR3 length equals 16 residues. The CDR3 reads CASSYYKRRGTDTQYF. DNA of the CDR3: TGTGCCAGCAGCTATTATAAGAGGCGGGGCACAGATACGCAGTATTTT.

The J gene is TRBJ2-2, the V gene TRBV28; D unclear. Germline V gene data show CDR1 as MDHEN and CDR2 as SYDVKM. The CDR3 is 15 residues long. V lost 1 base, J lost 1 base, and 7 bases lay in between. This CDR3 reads CASSLSPQNTGELFF. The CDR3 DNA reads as TGTGCCAGCAGTTTATCCCCCCAGAACACCGGGGAGCTGTTTTTT.

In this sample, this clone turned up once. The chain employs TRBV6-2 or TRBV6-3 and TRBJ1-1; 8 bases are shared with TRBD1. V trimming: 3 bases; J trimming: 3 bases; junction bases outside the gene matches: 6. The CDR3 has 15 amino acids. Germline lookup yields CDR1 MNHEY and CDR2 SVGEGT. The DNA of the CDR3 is TGTGCCAGCAGTTATTCAACAGGGGGTTACACTGAAGCTTTCTTT. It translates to CASSYSTGGYTEAFF.

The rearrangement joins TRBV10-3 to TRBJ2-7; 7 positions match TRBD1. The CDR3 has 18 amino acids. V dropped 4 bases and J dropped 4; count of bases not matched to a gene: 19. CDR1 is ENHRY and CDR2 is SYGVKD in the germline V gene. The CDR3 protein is CAISGVSGTENSIYEQYF. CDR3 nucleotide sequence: TGTGCCATCAGTGGGGTTTCTGGGACAGAAAACTCAATATACGAGCAGTACTTC.